This T cell receptor (beta chain) was sequenced during a study of intratumoral heterogeneity in liver cancer. Study conclusions and caveats: The authors noted under-sampled tumor-infiltrating lymphocyte representation as a limitation. Regional tumor-infiltrating lymphocyte burden differences seen by RNA-seq were reportedly confirmed using TCR sequencing.

Germline CDR1 reads LNHNV; CDR2 reads YYDKDF (reference sequence). V was clipped by 1 base and J by 4 bases, with 10 bases between them. The CDR3 loop spans 14 amino acids. The protocol was immunoSEQ multiplex PCR, while the TCRdb copy is restricted to in-frame clones and leaves out a portion. The sample has around 6,400 clones, 50% to 60% seen once. A word on this clone: Its cognate antigen is unknown.

Multiple geographically separated regions of the hepatocellular carcinoma nodule were sampled separately. Early-stage hepatocellular carcinoma patients were treatment-naïve prior to resection. This sequence joins TRBV15 and TRBJ1-1; D unclear. The clonotype comes from a man aged 65 to 85 with hepatocellular carcinoma. The sequenced sample was tumor tissue, obtained before any cancer treatment. CDR3 region: CATSRAGVGTEAFF. The CDR3 DNA reads TGTGCCACCAGCAGAGCTGGGGTGGGCACTGAAGCTTTCTTT.